Listed below are T cell receptor beta chains from one sample, sequenced in a study of blood T cell repertoires in COVID-19. The assay was immunoSEQ multiplex PCR, and TCRdb's table has in-frame clones only and misses some. This sample yields roughly 330,000 clones, of which roughly 87% are seen a single time; more than 7.5% belongs to the top ten. The sequencing sample was made of peripheral blood. These receptors all come from a young man with COVID-19, enrolled during active disease. Each CDR3 is given with its conserved first and last residue. Each record gives: D gene, J gene, clone size, V gene, CDR3 DNA, CDR3 protein. D genes are given only for firm matches. Clone size, where shown, is once, few, many, or a class for clones that have expanded.

d_call: TRBD2; j_call: TRBJ2-3; clone_size: .; v_call: TRBV4-3; cdr3_nt: TGCGCCAGCAGCCAAGAAACGCGGGGGGGCTACGATACGCAGTATTTT; cdr3_aa: CASSQETRGGYDTQYF
d_call: .; j_call: TRBJ1-1; clone_size: .; v_call: TRBV2; cdr3_nt: TGTGCCAGCACGTTCTCCGGGACATTGAACACTGAAGCTTTCTTT; cdr3_aa: CASTFSGTLNTEAFF
d_call: TRBD2; j_call: TRBJ2-1; clone_size: .; v_call: TRBV4-2; cdr3_nt: TGTGCCAGCAGCCAAGTTATGGGGGGGAGCTCCTACAATGAGCAGTTCTTC; cdr3_aa: CASSQVMGGSSYNEQFF
d_call: TRBD1; j_call: TRBJ2-7; clone_size: .; v_call: TRBV5-4; cdr3_nt: TGTGCCAGCAGCCTCGACAGGGGGTCGTACGAGCAGTACTTC; cdr3_aa: CASSLDRGSYEQYF
d_call: TRBD2; j_call: TRBJ2-4; clone_size: .; v_call: TRBV2; cdr3_nt: TGTGCCAGCAGTCCCCCGGGGGTACTAGCGGGAGTAAACATTCAGTACTTC; cdr3_aa: CASSPPGVLAGVNIQYF
d_call: TRBD1; j_call: TRBJ1-4; clone_size: .; v_call: TRBV3-1/TRBV3-2; cdr3_nt: TGTGCCAGCAGCCCCGGCAGTGGGGGACAGGGTTGGGCTAATGAAAAACTGTTTTTT; cdr3_aa: CASSPGSGGQGWANEKLFF
d_call: .; j_call: TRBJ2-1; clone_size: .; v_call: TRBV7-3; cdr3_nt: TGTGCCAGCAGTACTAGTGGGGTCTCCTACAATGAGCAGTTCTTC; cdr3_aa: CASSTSGVSYNEQFF
d_call: .; j_call: TRBJ2-3; clone_size: .; v_call: TRBV11-3; cdr3_nt: TGTGCCAGCAGCGAATTCGGAGATACGCAGTATTTT; cdr3_aa: CASSEFGDTQYF
d_call: .; j_call: TRBJ1-2; clone_size: .; v_call: TRBV24-1; cdr3_nt: TGTGCCACCAGTGATTACCCGGGGGATGAGAATGGCTACACCTTC; cdr3_aa: CATSDYPGDENGYTF
d_call: .; j_call: TRBJ2-3; clone_size: .; v_call: TRBV6-5; cdr3_nt: TGTGCCAGCAGTTACTCGATGGCGGCCCTCACAGATACGCAGTATTTT; cdr3_aa: CASSYSMAALTDTQYF
d_call: TRBD1; j_call: TRBJ2-7; clone_size: .; v_call: TRBV7-2; cdr3_nt: TGTGCCAGCAGCTTATGGGGACAGGTCTCGAACGAGCAGTACTTC; cdr3_aa: CASSLWGQVSNEQYF
d_call: .; j_call: TRBJ1-4; clone_size: .; v_call: TRBV27; cdr3_nt: TGTGCCAGCAGTTCCGGGGATTCTAATGAAAAACTGTTTTTT; cdr3_aa: CASSSGDSNEKLFF
d_call: TRBD2; j_call: TRBJ2-1; clone_size: few; v_call: TRBV7-9; cdr3_nt: TGTGCCAGCAGCCGTACCGGGACTAGCGGGGGGCCCTTCAATGAGCAGTTCTTC; cdr3_aa: CASSRTGTSGGPFNEQFF
d_call: .; j_call: TRBJ2-2; clone_size: .; v_call: TRBV21-1; cdr3_nt: .; cdr3_aa: CASSKVAPGTSGPYDNTGELFF
d_call: .; j_call: TRBJ2-1; clone_size: .; v_call: TRBV28; cdr3_nt: TGTGCCAGCAGTTTTCAAACTACAGGTCCGGTGTTTCAGTTCTTC; cdr3_aa: CASSFQTTGPVFQFF
d_call: .; j_call: TRBJ1-2; clone_size: .; v_call: TRBV27; cdr3_nt: TGTGCCAGCAGTCCCCAATTGGGGCTTGGCTACACCTTC; cdr3_aa: CASSPQLGLGYTF
d_call: TRBD2; j_call: TRBJ2-2; clone_size: .; v_call: TRBV6-1; cdr3_nt: TGTGCCAGCAGTGAACCCCCCCCTAGCGGGGGGGAGCTGTTTTTT; cdr3_aa: CASSEPPPSGGELFF
d_call: .; j_call: TRBJ1-2; clone_size: .; v_call: TRBV5-4; cdr3_nt: TGTGCCAGCAGCCAGGAACAGGGATCCTATGGCTACACCTTC; cdr3_aa: CASSQEQGSYGYTF
d_call: TRBD1; j_call: TRBJ1-1; clone_size: .; v_call: TRBV27; cdr3_nt: TGTGCCAGCAGTAGGGGGGACAGGGGAGCAACTGAAGCTTTCTTT; cdr3_aa: CASSRGDRGATEAFF
d_call: .; j_call: TRBJ1-1; clone_size: .; v_call: TRBV18; cdr3_nt: TGTGCCAGCTCACCAACGAGGGTAGAGACTGAAGCTTTCTTT; cdr3_aa: CASSPTRVETEAFF
d_call: .; j_call: TRBJ2-4; clone_size: .; v_call: TRBV19; cdr3_nt: TGTGCCAGTAGTATTCGCGGACTAGCCAAAAACATTCAGTACTTC; cdr3_aa: CASSIRGLAKNIQYF
d_call: .; j_call: TRBJ1-2; clone_size: .; v_call: TRBV7-9; cdr3_nt: TGTGCCAGCAGCCCCAGGAGGCCTAACTATGGCTACACCTTC; cdr3_aa: CASSPRRPNYGYTF
d_call: .; j_call: TRBJ2-6; clone_size: .; v_call: TRBV9; cdr3_nt: TGTGCCAGCAGCGCCCCGGGGGCCAACGTCCTGACTTTC; cdr3_aa: CASSAPGANVLTF
d_call: TRBD1; j_call: TRBJ1-5; clone_size: .; v_call: TRBV24-1; cdr3_nt: TGTGCCACCAGTGATTCTTTCCAACAGGGGTCGGGGGGCAATCAGCCCCAGCATTTT; cdr3_aa: CATSDSFQQGSGGNQPQHF
d_call: .; j_call: TRBJ2-7; clone_size: .; v_call: TRBV30; cdr3_nt: TGTGCCTGGAGTTTCTCGGACGAGCAGTACTTC; cdr3_aa: CAWSFSDEQYF
d_call: .; j_call: TRBJ1-1; clone_size: .; v_call: TRBV9; cdr3_nt: TGTGCCAGCAGCGTCGGGGGGGCGACCTTGAACACTGAAGCTTTCTTT; cdr3_aa: CASSVGGATLNTEAFF
d_call: TRBD2; j_call: TRBJ2-1; clone_size: .; v_call: TRBV4-2; cdr3_nt: TGTGCCAGCAGCCCTATAAGCGGGGGGCCTTCCTACAATGAGCAGTTCTTC; cdr3_aa: CASSPISGGPSYNEQFF
d_call: TRBD2; j_call: TRBJ2-3; clone_size: .; v_call: TRBV6-6; cdr3_nt: TGTGCCAGCAGTTACTCGCGAGCGGGAGGTAAAGATACGCAGTATTTT; cdr3_aa: CASSYSRAGGKDTQYF
d_call: TRBD1; j_call: TRBJ1-6; clone_size: few; v_call: TRBV18; cdr3_nt: TGTGCCAGCTCAGGACAGGGTGATTCACCCCTCCACTTT; cdr3_aa: CASSGQGDSPLHF
d_call: .; j_call: TRBJ1-1; clone_size: .; v_call: TRBV7-3; cdr3_nt: TGTGCCAGCAGCTCCGCGGACTCTACAAAGGACACTGAAGCTTTCTTT; cdr3_aa: CASSSADSTKDTEAFF
d_call: TRBD1; j_call: TRBJ1-4; clone_size: .; v_call: TRBV7-9; cdr3_nt: TGTGCCAGCAGCCCCGGACAGGGGGCCACCAATGAAAAACTGTTTTTT; cdr3_aa: CASSPGQGATNEKLFF
d_call: TRBD1; j_call: TRBJ1-5; clone_size: .; v_call: TRBV7-8; cdr3_nt: TGTGCCAGCAGCTTTCAGGGGGGAAGCAATCAGCCCCAGCATTTT; cdr3_aa: CASSFQGGSNQPQHF
d_call: .; j_call: TRBJ2-3; clone_size: .; v_call: TRBV6-5; cdr3_nt: TGTGCCAGCCTGACCCCAGGAGGTAGGGATACGCAGTATTTT; cdr3_aa: CASLTPGGRDTQYF
d_call: TRBD1; j_call: TRBJ1-5; clone_size: few; v_call: TRBV30; cdr3_nt: TGTGCCTGGAGTGTACAGGGGAATCAGCCCCAGCATTTT; cdr3_aa: CAWSVQGNQPQHF
d_call: TRBD1; j_call: TRBJ2-2; clone_size: .; v_call: TRBV19; cdr3_nt: TGTGCCAGTCGAATGGGGGCAGGGGGACGAACCGGGGAGCTGTTTTTT; cdr3_aa: CASRMGAGGRTGELFF
d_call: .; j_call: TRBJ2-7; clone_size: .; v_call: TRBV28; cdr3_nt: TGTGCCAGCAGTCGGGGAGGACTTTCCTACGAGCAGTACTTC; cdr3_aa: CASSRGGLSYEQYF
d_call: TRBD1; j_call: TRBJ2-3; clone_size: .; v_call: TRBV7-2; cdr3_nt: TGTGCCAGCAGCTTAGCTTATTCCCGACAGGGGCAGAATACGCAGTATTTT; cdr3_aa: CASSLAYSRQGQNTQYF
d_call: TRBD2; j_call: TRBJ2-3; clone_size: .; v_call: TRBV9; cdr3_nt: TGTGCCAGCAGCATATTAGCGGGAGGGCCGGTAGATACGCAGTATTTT; cdr3_aa: CASSILAGGPVDTQYF
d_call: .; j_call: TRBJ2-2; clone_size: .; v_call: TRBV18; cdr3_nt: TGTGCCAGCTCACTATACAGGGCCGCGAACACCGGGGAGCTGTTTTTT; cdr3_aa: CASSLYRAANTGELFF
d_call: TRBD1; j_call: TRBJ2-1; clone_size: .; v_call: TRBV4-3; cdr3_nt: TGCGCCAGCAGCCAAGCAAGGACAGGGAACAATGAGCAGTTCTTC; cdr3_aa: CASSQARTGNNEQFF
d_call: TRBD1; j_call: TRBJ1-6; clone_size: .; v_call: TRBV11-3; cdr3_nt: TGTGCCAGCAGCTTGGGACAGGGCTATAATTCACCCCTCCACTTT; cdr3_aa: CASSLGQGYNSPLHF
d_call: .; j_call: TRBJ1-4; clone_size: .; v_call: TRBV11-2; cdr3_nt: TGTGCCAGCAGCTTAGCCCCCGGGTCACAAAATAATGAAAAACTGTTTTTT; cdr3_aa: CASSLAPGSQNNEKLFF
d_call: .; j_call: TRBJ1-1; clone_size: .; v_call: TRBV18; cdr3_nt: TGTGCCAGCTCACCAAGGGGGACAACGAACACTGAAGCTTTCTTT; cdr3_aa: CASSPRGTTNTEAFF
d_call: TRBD2; j_call: TRBJ2-1; clone_size: .; v_call: TRBV27; cdr3_nt: TGTGCCAGCAGTTCCCCGGCTAGCGGGTCCTACAATGAGCAGTTCTTC; cdr3_aa: CASSSPASGSYNEQFF
d_call: TRBD1; j_call: TRBJ1-4; clone_size: .; v_call: TRBV5-4; cdr3_nt: TGTGCCAGCAGCTTCCGGACAGGGAAGAATGAAAAACTGTTTTTT; cdr3_aa: CASSFRTGKNEKLFF
d_call: .; j_call: TRBJ2-3; clone_size: .; v_call: TRBV6-5; cdr3_nt: TGTGCCAGCAGGCCAATAGACACAGATACGCAGTATTTT; cdr3_aa: CASRPIDTDTQYF
d_call: .; j_call: TRBJ1-4; clone_size: .; v_call: TRBV28; cdr3_nt: TGTGCCAGTGGCGGAGGGGCGAATGAAAAACTGTTTTTT; cdr3_aa: CASGGGANEKLFF
d_call: .; j_call: TRBJ2-7; clone_size: .; v_call: TRBV19; cdr3_nt: TGTGCCAGTAGTAATCCAGGGAATACCTACGAGCAGTACTTC; cdr3_aa: CASSNPGNTYEQYF
d_call: TRBD1; j_call: TRBJ1-1; clone_size: .; v_call: TRBV28; cdr3_nt: TGTGCCAGCAGTCTAACAGGGGGCACTACTGAAGCTTTCTTT; cdr3_aa: CASSLTGGTTEAFF
d_call: TRBD1; j_call: TRBJ1-1; clone_size: .; v_call: TRBV7-9; cdr3_nt: TGTGCCAGCAGCTCTACAGGGGTTAGGTTAATGAACACTGAAGCTTTCTTT; cdr3_aa: CASSSTGVRLMNTEAFF
d_call: .; j_call: TRBJ1-2; clone_size: .; v_call: TRBV20-1; cdr3_nt: TGCGGCATAGGGGCTGGCTACACCTTC; cdr3_aa: CGIGAGYTF
d_call: .; j_call: TRBJ1-4; clone_size: .; v_call: TRBV7-9; cdr3_nt: TGTGCCAGCAGCCATAGTGCAACTAATGAAAAACTGTTTTTT; cdr3_aa: CASSHSATNEKLFF
d_call: TRBD1; j_call: TRBJ1-4; clone_size: .; v_call: TRBV6-5; cdr3_nt: TGTGCCAGCAGTAGACAGGGGGCTTCTAGTGAAAAACTGTTTTTT; cdr3_aa: CASSRQGASSEKLFF
d_call: TRBD2; j_call: TRBJ2-7; clone_size: .; v_call: TRBV27; cdr3_nt: TGTGCCAGCAGTCGACTAGCCTGGAGCTCCTACGAGCAGTACTTC; cdr3_aa: CASSRLAWSSYEQYF
d_call: .; j_call: TRBJ1-2; clone_size: .; v_call: TRBV15; cdr3_nt: TGTGCCACCAGCAGGGGAGGAGAGGTCTATGGCTACACCTTC; cdr3_aa: CATSRGGEVYGYTF
d_call: TRBD1; j_call: TRBJ1-4; clone_size: .; v_call: TRBV15; cdr3_nt: TGTGCCACCAGCAGGGGACAGGGGGAGCGGGAAAAACTGTTTTTT; cdr3_aa: CATSRGQGEREKLFF
d_call: .; j_call: TRBJ2-3; clone_size: .; v_call: TRBV7-2; cdr3_nt: TGTGCCAGCAGCCCACGGGGGGCCCCCAGAGGGGCAGATACGCAGTATTTT; cdr3_aa: CASSPRGAPRGADTQYF
d_call: .; j_call: TRBJ1-2; clone_size: .; v_call: TRBV4-3; cdr3_nt: TGCGCCAGCAGCCGTTGGGTACAGCACGTTAACTATGGCTACACCTTC; cdr3_aa: CASSRWVQHVNYGYTF
d_call: .; j_call: TRBJ2-7; clone_size: .; v_call: TRBV11-3; cdr3_nt: TGTGCCAGCAGCTTAGGACATAGCTCCTACGAGCAGTACTTC; cdr3_aa: CASSLGHSSYEQYF
d_call: TRBD2; j_call: TRBJ2-1; clone_size: .; v_call: TRBV28; cdr3_nt: TGTGCCAGCAGTTTGGTCAGGACTAGCGGGGGGGTTCGCTCCGGTGAGTTCTTC; cdr3_aa: CASSLVRTSGGVRSGEFF